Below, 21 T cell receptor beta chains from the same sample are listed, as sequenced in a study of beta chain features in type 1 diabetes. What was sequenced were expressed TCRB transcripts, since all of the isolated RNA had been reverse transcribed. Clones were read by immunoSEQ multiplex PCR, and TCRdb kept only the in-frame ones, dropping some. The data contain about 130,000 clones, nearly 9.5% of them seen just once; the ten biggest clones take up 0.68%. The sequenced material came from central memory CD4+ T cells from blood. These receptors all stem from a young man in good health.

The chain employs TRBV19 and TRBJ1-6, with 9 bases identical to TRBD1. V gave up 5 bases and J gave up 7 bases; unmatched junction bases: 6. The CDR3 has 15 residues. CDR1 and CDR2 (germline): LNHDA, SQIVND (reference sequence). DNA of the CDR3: TGTGCCAGTAGTGGCTCCGACAGGGGGAATTCACCCCTCCACTTT. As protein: CASSGSDRGNSPLHF.

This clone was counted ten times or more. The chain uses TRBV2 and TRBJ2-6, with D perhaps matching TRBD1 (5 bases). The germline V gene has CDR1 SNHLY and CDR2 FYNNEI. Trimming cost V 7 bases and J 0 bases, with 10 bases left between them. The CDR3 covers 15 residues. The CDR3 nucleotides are TGTGCCAGCAAGAGACAGAGCTCTGGGGCCAACGTCCTGACTTTC. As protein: CASKRQSSGANVLTF.

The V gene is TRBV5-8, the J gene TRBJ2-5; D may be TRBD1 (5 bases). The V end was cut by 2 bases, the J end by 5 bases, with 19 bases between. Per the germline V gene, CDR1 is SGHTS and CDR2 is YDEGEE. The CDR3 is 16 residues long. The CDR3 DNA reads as TGTGCCAGCAGCTTTCCCTCCTGGGGCCTGGGGGAGACCCAGTACTTC. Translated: CASSFPSWGLGETQYF.

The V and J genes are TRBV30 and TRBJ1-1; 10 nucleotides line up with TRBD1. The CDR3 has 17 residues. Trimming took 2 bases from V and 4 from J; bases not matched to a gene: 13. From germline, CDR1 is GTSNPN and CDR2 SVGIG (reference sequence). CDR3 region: CAWSPIPYDRGPTEAFF. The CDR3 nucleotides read TGTGCCTGGAGTCCCATCCCCTACGACAGGGGGCCCACTGAAGCTTTCTTT.

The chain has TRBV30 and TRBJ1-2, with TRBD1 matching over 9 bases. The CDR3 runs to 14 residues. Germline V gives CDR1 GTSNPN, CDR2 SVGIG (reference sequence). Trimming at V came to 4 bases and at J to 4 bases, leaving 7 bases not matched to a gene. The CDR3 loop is CAWNLGQGSYGYTF. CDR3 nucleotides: TGTGCCTGGAACCTTGGACAGGGGAGCTATGGCTACACCTTC.

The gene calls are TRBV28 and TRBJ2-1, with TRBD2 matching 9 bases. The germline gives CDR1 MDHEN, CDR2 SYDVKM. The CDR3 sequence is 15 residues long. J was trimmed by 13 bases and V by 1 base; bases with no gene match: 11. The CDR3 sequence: CASSLSSGGIFPQFF. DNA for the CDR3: TGTGCCAGCAGTTTATCGAGCGGGGGGATTTTTCCTCAGTTCTTC.

DNA for the CDR3: TGTGCCAGCAATTCGGGACAGGGTGGCAATGAGCAGTTCTTC. As protein: CASNSGQGGNEQFF. This rearrangement joins TRBV11-3 to TRBJ2-1, with 9 nucleotides matching TRBD1. V shed 7 bases, J shed 6 bases, and the junction held 7 bases outside the gene matches. Germline lookup yields CDR1 SGHNT and CDR2 YENEEA. The CDR3 length is 14 residues.

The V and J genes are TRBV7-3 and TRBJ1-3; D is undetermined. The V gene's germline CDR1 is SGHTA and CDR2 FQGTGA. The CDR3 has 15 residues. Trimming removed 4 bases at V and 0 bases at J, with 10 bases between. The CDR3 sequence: CASSSRPSSGNTIYF. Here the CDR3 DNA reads TGTGCCAGCAGCTCCAGGCCGAGCTCTGGAAACACCATATATTTT.

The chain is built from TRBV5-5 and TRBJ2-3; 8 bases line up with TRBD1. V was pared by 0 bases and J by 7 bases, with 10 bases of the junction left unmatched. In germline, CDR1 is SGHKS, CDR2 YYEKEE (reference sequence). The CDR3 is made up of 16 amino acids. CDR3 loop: CASSLETPGQAYTQYF. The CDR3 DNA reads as TGTGCCAGCAGCTTGGAGACCCCGGGACAGGCCTATACGCAGTATTTT.

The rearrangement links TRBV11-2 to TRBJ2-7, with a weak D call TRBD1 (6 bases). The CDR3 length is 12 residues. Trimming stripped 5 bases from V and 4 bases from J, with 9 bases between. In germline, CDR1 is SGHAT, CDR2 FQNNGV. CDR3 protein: CASSDQGYEQYF. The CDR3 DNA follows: TGTGCCAGCAGCGACCAGGGGTACGAGCAGTACTTC.

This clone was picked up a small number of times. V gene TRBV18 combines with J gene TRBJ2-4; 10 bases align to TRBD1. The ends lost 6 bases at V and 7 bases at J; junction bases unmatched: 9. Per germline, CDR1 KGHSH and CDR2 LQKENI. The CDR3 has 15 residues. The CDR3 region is CASSLGQGVLNIQYF. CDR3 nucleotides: TGTGCCAGCTCTCTCGGACAGGGGGTTTTGAACATTCAGTACTTC. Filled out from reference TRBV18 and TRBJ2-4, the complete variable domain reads NAGVMQNPRHLVRRRGQEARLRCSPMKGHSHVYWYRQLPEEGLKFMVYLQKENIIDESGMPKERFSAEFPKEGPSILRIQQVVRGDSAAYFCASSLGQGVLNIQYFGAGTRLSVL.

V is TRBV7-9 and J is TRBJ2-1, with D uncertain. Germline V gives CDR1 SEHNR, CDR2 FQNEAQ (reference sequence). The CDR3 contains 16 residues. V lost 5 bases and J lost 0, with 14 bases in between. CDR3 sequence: CASSLLRPSSYNEQFF. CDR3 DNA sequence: TGTGCCAGCAGCCTATTACGTCCAAGCTCCTACAATGAGCAGTTCTTC.

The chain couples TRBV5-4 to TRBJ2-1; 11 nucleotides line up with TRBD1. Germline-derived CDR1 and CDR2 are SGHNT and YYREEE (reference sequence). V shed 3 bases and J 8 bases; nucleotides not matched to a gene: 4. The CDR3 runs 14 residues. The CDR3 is CASSWWTGGHEQFF. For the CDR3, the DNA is TGTGCCAGCAGCTGGTGGACAGGGGGCCATGAGCAGTTCTTC.

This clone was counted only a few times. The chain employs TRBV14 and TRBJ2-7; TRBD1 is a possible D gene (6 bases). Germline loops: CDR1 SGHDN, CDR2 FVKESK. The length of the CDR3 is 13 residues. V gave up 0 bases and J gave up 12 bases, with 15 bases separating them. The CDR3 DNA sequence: TGTGCCAGCAGCCAAGATCAGGGGCGATTTGTGTACTTC. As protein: CASSQDQGRFVYF.

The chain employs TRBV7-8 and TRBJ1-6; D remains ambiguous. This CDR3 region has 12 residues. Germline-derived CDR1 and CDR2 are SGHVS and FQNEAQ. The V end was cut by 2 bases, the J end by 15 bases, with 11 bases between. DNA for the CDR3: TGTGCCAGCAGCTTAACGGCACAGAACCTCCACTTT. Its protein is CASSLTAQNLHF.

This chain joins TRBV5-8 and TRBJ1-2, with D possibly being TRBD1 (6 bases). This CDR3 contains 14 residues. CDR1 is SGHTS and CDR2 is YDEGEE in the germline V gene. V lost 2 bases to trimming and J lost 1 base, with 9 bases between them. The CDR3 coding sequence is TGTGCCAGCAGCTTAGGGGACATTAACTATGGCTACACCTTC. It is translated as CASSLGDINYGYTF.

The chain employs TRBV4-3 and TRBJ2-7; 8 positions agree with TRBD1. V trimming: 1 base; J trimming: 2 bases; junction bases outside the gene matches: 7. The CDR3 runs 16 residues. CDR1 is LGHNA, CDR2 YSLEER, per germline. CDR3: CASSQASGGLTYEQYF. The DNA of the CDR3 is TGCGCCAGCAGCCAAGCATCAGGGGGCCTAACCTACGAGCAGTACTTC.

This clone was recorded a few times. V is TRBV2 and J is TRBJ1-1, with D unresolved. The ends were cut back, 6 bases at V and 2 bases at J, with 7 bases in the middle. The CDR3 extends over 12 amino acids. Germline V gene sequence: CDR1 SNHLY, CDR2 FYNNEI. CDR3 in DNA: TGTGCCAGCAGCTCACAAAACACTGAAGCTTTCTTT. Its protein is CASSSQNTEAFF.

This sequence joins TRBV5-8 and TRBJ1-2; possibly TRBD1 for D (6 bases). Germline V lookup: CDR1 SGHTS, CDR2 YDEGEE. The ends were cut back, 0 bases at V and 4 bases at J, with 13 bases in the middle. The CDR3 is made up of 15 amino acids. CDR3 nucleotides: TGTGCCAGCAGCTTGGACGGGGTACAGGGCTATGGCTACACCTTC. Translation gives CASSLDGVQGYGYTF.

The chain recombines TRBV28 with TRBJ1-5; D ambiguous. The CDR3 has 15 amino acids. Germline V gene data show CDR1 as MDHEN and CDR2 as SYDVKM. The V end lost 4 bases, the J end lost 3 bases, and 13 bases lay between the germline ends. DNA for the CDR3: TGTGCCAGCAGTTCACCCTCTACAGTCAATCAGCCCCAGCATTTT. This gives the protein CASSSPSTVNQPQHF.

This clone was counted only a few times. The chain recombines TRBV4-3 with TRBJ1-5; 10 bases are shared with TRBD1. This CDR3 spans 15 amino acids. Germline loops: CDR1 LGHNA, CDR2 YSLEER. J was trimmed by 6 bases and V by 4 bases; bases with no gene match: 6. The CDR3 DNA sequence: TGCGCCAGCAGCCTTCGGACAGGGGGAGGTCAGCCCCAGCATTTT. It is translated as CASSLRTGGGQPQHF.